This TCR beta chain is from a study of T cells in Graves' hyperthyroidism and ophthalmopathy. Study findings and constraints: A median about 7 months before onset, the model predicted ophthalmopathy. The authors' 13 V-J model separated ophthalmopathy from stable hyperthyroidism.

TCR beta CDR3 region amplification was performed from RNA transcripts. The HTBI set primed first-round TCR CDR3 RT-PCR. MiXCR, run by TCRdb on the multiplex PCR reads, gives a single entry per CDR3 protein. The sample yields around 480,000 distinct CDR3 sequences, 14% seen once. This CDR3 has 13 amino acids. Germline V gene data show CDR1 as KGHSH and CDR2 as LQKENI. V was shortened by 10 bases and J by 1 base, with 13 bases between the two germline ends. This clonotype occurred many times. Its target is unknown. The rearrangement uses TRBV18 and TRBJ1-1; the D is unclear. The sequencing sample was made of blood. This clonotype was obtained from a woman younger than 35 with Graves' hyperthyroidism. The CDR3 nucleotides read TGTGCCAACCGCCACGGGGAGAACACTGAAGCTTTCTTT. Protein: CANRHGENTEAFF.